Sequencing of this T cell receptor beta chain was carried out in a study of cytomegalovirus exposure and HLA in healthy donors (dated by TCRdb to about 2017). General notes on the study: An earlier analysis of several hundred of the donors reported about 280 Gb of sequence data and about 120 million unique TCR beta sequences obtained from about 180 million T cells. Typing coverage varied by locus: roughly 629-630 donors for A, B, C, DRB1 and DQB1; 500 to 550 for DQA1; around 610 for DPA1; approximately 450 for DPB1. Among almost 400 genotyped donors of the cohort, an average of around 240,000 unique TCR beta nucleotide sequences were sequenced per donor, roughly 18% of them non-productive. Among the roughly 430 genotyped donors, approximately 76% belonged to the genetic ancestry cluster associated with self-reported Caucasian donors. HLA typing included class I and class II loci at four-digit resolution. The T cell repertoires of roughly 660 subjects were profiled by immunosequencing and related to cytomegalovirus serostatus. The study was designed to test whether signatures of past pathogen exposure could be identified by cataloging public T cell receptors. A later genetic analysis used genome-wide SNP genotypes for about 55% of the 666 donors, treating that subset as a discovery cohort. The study combined high-throughput TCR immunosequencing, statistical association of individual TCRs with disease status, and machine learning to predict cytomegalovirus infection status. Rather than using new phenotypic data, the later analysis identified candidate immune exposures from TCR beta sequences and from how often those sequences occurred across donors. Roughly 300 gigabases of sequencing data and around 85 million unique TCR sequences made up an early release that covered about 640 HLA-typed donors. In a later analysis, previously published TCR beta repertoires from several hundred donors were re-analyzed and high-resolution HLA genotyping was added so that TCR occurrence patterns could be studied. A separate validation cohort of approximately 120 different subjects was used in addition to the approximately 700-subject first cohort. Because of strong linkage in the cohort, roughly 5 DR-DQ haplotypes were treated as single units for association and clustering. Donor age, sex, ethnicity and CMV serostatus were compiled together with the repertoire data. Every repertoire in the discovery cohort had been generated on one and the same sequencing platform. In an earlier analysis of 500 to 650 of the donors, high-throughput TCR beta sequencing was used to judge whether each TCR beta V gene segment behaved as functional or pseudogenic.

Inclusive of the bounding cysteine and phenylalanine, the CDR3 is 16 residues long. The only DNA kept is the CDR3, 48 bases in frame from the first base. From the germline V gene, CDR1 is MGHRA and CDR2 is YSYEKL. After removal of 5 bases from V and 7 bases from J, the junction retains 9 bases not matched to a gene. General findings and caveats noted by the study authors: The classifier was reported to diagnose cytomegalovirus status with high specificity and sensitivity in both the original cohort and the validation cohort. Most TCR sequences were seen in very few donors, while some public TCRs were found in many individuals. In a later analysis, most CMV-associated TCR beta chains were found to appear HLA-restricted, with HLA associations seemingly driven largely by CMV exposure. The presence/absence analyses assumed that sequencing depth was roughly uniform across donors, and that assumption may not be true. A later analysis found that HLA-associated TCR beta chains were more clonally expanded and had lower generation probabilities than equally common non-associated chains. Correlated functional status among segregating V segments might be attributable to linkage disequilibrium, but an unknown experimental factor could not be ruled out. V-gene and J-gene trimming of TCR beta chains was associated with a missense DCLRE1C variant in a later genetic analysis, and the association was replicated in an independent cohort. A group of highly shared sequence variants was considered likely to be a technical artifact of the sequencing pipeline. In this cohort, only TCR beta chains were sequenced, and detectable features were limited by the absence of alpha or paired-chain data. In an earlier analysis of 500 to 650 of the donors, most TCR beta V segments appeared in productive rearrangements about 90% or about 30% of the time, broadly matching IMGT annotations. A further reported finding was that TCR beta sequences accurately predicted the HLA-A and HLA-B alleles for most subjects in the first cohort. When HLA alleles, especially DR and DQ, strongly co-occurred, TCR associations were difficult to assign to individual alleles. A total of 164 TCR beta chains were listed by the study as associated with cytomegalovirus. A later genetic analysis reported fewer N-insertions in productive TCRs among donors in an Asian-associated ancestry cluster than the roughly 690-donor mean. In a later analysis, several top co-occurrence clusters were reported to appear linked to parvovirus B19, influenza, CMV and Epstein-Barr virus. Because some donors lacked HLA typing at each locus, the association tests relied only on the typed subset. In vitro tests confirmed that a few of the cytomegalovirus-associated TCR beta chains recognize cytomegalovirus antigens. In a later analysis, TCR association rates were found to vary across HLA loci, with the most associated TCRs seen for DRB1 alleles and the fewest for HLA-C alleles. It was suggested by the authors that the approach could potentially be generalized to other disease states and immunological phenotypes. In a later analysis, about 17,000 TCR beta sequences were associated with specific HLA alleles at a false discovery rate of 0.05. Because counts were too low, more than 15 rarely observed V segments, including chromosome 9 orphons, were excluded from the earlier analysis of several hundred of the donors. CMV serostatus was the only immune exposure information available for the cohort. Because the 87-base-pair reads could not distinguish some IMGT-functional V segments, including TRBV6-2 and TRBV6-3, those segments were excluded.

The method was the immunoSEQ multiplex PCR assay. For the multiplex PCR, a mixture combining 60 forward primers for TCR Vbeta segments and 13 reverse primers for TCR Jbeta segments was used. The CDR3 region of rearranged TCR beta genes was amplified from genomic DNA by a multiplex PCR assay. The Illumina HiSeq System was used to sequence the amplified TCR beta libraries as 87-base-pair reads. Processing in the source paper ran as follows. A later analysis counted tens of millions of unique TCR beta chains across the 550 to 700 repertoires, and some 11 million of these chains were shared by at least two donors. Raw reads were error-corrected and collapsed into unique sequences by a nearest-neighbor algorithm in which closely related sequences were merged to remove PCR and sequencing errors. CDR3 sequences were aligned to IMGT reference sequences to assign V, D and J gene segments. Each retained sequence needed at least a six-nucleotide match to both a V gene segment and a J gene segment. A rearrangement counted as productive if the CDR3 had no stop codons and remained in frame with V and J, and every other rearrangement counted as non-productive. CDR3 was defined by IMGT convention, running from the second conserved V-encoded cysteine to the conserved J-encoded phenylalanine. The earlier analysis of about 530 of the donors excluded any sequence lacking an unambiguous match to a single V gene segment. An earlier analysis of 587 of the donors called V segments functional above 56.7% productive rearrangements and segregating when the between-donor standard deviation exceeded 5%. A statistical classification framework was developed to diagnose cytomegalovirus status using the catalog of TCR beta chain sequences. V and J gene assignment, in a later analysis, came from comparing TCR nucleotide sequences with IMGT/GENE-DB human TR gene sequences. In a later analysis, CDR3 sequences and most-parsimonious VDJ recombination scenarios were assigned using the TCRdist pipeline. In a later analysis, each TCR beta chain was defined by its CDR3 amino acid sequence together with its V-gene family, and reads without a unique V-gene family were excluded. As a way to deal with suspected cross-contamination and a sequencing artifact, a later analysis dropped roughly 620 nucleotide sequences that were highly shared and had low generation probability. In a later analysis, a clonal expansion index was calculated for each public chain from normalized within-repertoire ranks of inferred template counts. A later analysis computed generation probabilities with a VDJ recombination model fitted to out-of-frame rearrangements, and checked the results against IGoR. A later analysis scored TCR-TCR, TCR-HLA and TCR-CMV co-occurrence with hypergeometric tests, applying a repertoire-size bias correction to TCR pairs. False discovery rates were estimated in a later analysis by permuting HLA or CMV assignments 20 times. A later analysis grouped co-occurring TCRs with DBSCAN, adding TCRdist sequence similarity when clustering within HLA-allele-positive subsets. Repertoires with fewer than 30,000 or more than 120,000 public chains were left out of co-occurrence clustering, as were a few repertoires with anomalous nucleotide sharing. The table comes from immuneACCESS by way of TCRdb, which keeps in-frame sequences with V and J called. Part of the clones is missing from these tables; in studies checked, under half for an unresolved V gene and the rest for unknown reasons. D and trimming were read from the DNA, whereas the V and J calls and clone size are those reported in that table. This sample lists 150,000 to 200,000 clones; about 85% were detected once. Around 6.9% of the sample lies in the top ten.

In total, approximately 610 healthy bone marrow donors made up the cohort. At the time of sampling, all cohort members were nominally healthy, though unrecorded immune exposures were likely present. The donor was CMV seropositive and belonged to the group of around 300 seropositive cohort members. A peripheral blood sample was provided by each donor, and peripheral blood mononuclear cells were used for TCR beta sequencing. Genomic DNA was extracted from the blood cell samples with the Qiagen DNeasy Blood Extraction Kit. Remarks on this clone: The target of this receptor is not known. There are no base qualities to consult, and no much larger clone falls within one base.

What was sequenced was PBMCs. The rearranged chain carries TRBV4-1 and TRBJ2-1, and 12 junction bases match TRBD2. This clonotype originated in a male donor in good health and CMV-seropositive. The CDR3 here reads CASSYRTSGVGNEQFF. In nucleotide form, the sequence is TGCGCCAGCAGCTACCGGACTAGCGGGGTAGGGAATGAGCAGTTCTTC.